These T cell receptor beta chains were read from a single sample in a study of OX40 agonist ivuxolimab in advanced cancers. TCRdb keeps only in-frame clones here, not all; method: immunoSEQ multiplex PCR. The sample carries 61,000 or so clones, about four fifths recorded once. The sample consisted of CD4+ or CD8+ T cells sorted from blood, taken in a trial of the OX40 agonist ivuxolimab. Source of these receptors: an adult with an advanced solid tumor such as melanoma, head and neck, liver or kidney cancer. The CDR3 runs from the conserved cysteine through the conserved F or W. The D gene is left open where the match is weak. Only some rows state a clone size, as once, few, many or a class for expanded clones.

v_call,d_call,clone_size,j_call,cdr3_aa,cdr3_nt
TRBV7-3,TRBD2,.,TRBJ2-7,CASSLCGGGRYEQYF,TGTGCCAGCAGCTTATGTGGCGGGGGGCGGTACGAGCAGTACTTC
TRBV16,.,.,TRBJ2-7,CASSQLFDGYSYEQYF,TGTGCCAGCAGCCAATTGTTCGACGGATACTCCTACGAGCAGTACTTC
TRBV7-3,TRBD2,.,TRBJ2-1,CASSFAGTSGGLGQFF,TGTGCCAGCAGCTTCGCCGGGACTAGCGGCGGGCTTGGACAGTTCTTC
TRBV29-1,.,.,TRBJ2-3,CSVERGVTDTQYF,TGCAGCGTTGAAAGGGGGGTCACAGATACGCAGTATTTT
TRBV15,.,.,TRBJ1-3,CATSRDRGNSGNTIYF,TGTGCCACCAGCAGAGATAGGGGAAACTCTGGAAACACCATATATTTT
TRBV7-3,TRBD1,.,TRBJ1-1,CASSLTYGRGTEAFF,TGTGCCAGCAGCTTAACGTACGGCAGGGGGACTGAAGCTTTCTTT
TRBV6-5,.,.,TRBJ2-7,CASSYSIQGRNEQYF,TGTGCCAGCAGTTACTCGATACAGGGTAGAAACGAGCAGTACTTC
TRBV2,TRBD1,.,TRBJ2-1,CASTPNGQGAFF,TGTGCCAGCACCCCGAACGGACAGGGGGCGTTCTTC
TRBV5-1,.,.,TRBJ2-4,CASSSGDKNIQYF,TGCGCCAGCAGCTCCGGGGACAAAAACATTCAGTACTTC
TRBV5-1,.,.,TRBJ1-2,CASSLQGLGYGYTF,TGCGCCAGCAGCTTACAGGGTTTGGGTTATGGCTACACCTTC
TRBV6-6,TRBD1,.,TRBJ1-2,CASRETGAQGNYGYTF,TGTGCCAGCAGAGAGACAGGGGCCCAGGGTAACTATGGCTACACCTTC
TRBV5-4,.,once,TRBJ1-1,CASSFEGVGTEAFF,TGTGCCAGCAGCTTCGAGGGCGTCGGCACTGAAGCTTTCTTT
TRBV5-1,.,.,TRBJ2-2,CASSAFPREGANTGELFF,TGCGCCAGCAGCGCATTCCCCCGTGAGGGGGCGAACACCGGGGAGCTGTTTTTT
TRBV2,.,.,TRBJ2-7,CASRVDSYEQYF,TGTGCCAGCAGAGTAGACAGCTACGAGCAGTACTTC
TRBV5-1,TRBD1,few,TRBJ2-7,CASSYRGSTYEQYF,TGCGCCAGCAGTTACAGGGGATCCACCTACGAGCAGTACTTC
TRBV11-2,.,.,TRBJ2-2,CASSLVVGGELFF,TGTGCCAGCAGCTTAGTCGTGGGCGGGGAGCTGTTTTTT
TRBV7-2,.,.,TRBJ2-1,CASSLAPRMDDEQFF,TGTGCCAGCAGCTTAGCACCCCGTATGGACGATGAGCAGTTCTTC
TRBV5-6,.,few,TRBJ1-1,CASSFGGDGTEAFF,TGTGCCAGCAGCTTTGGAGGGGATGGGACTGAAGCTTTCTTT
TRBV4-1,.,.,TRBJ1-3,CASSQPITAKPNTIYF,TGCGCCAGCAGCCAGCCTATAACAGCCAAGCCAAACACCATATATTTT
TRBV6-1,.,.,TRBJ1-4,CASSDYGGVTNEKLFF,TGTGCCAGCAGTGACTACGGGGGGGTAACTAATGAAAAACTGTTTTTT
TRBV9,TRBD2,.,TRBJ2-3,CASSASGGQVGDTQYF,TGTGCCAGCAGCGCTAGCGGGGGCCAGGTTGGAGATACGCAGTATTTT
TRBV6-9,TRBD2,.,TRBJ2-3,CASSRGGAGTDTQYF,TGTGCCAGCAGCCGCGGGGGGGCGGGCACAGATACGCAGTATTTT
TRBV4-1,TRBD1,.,TRBJ1-1,CASSYDRAYTEAFF,TGCGCCAGCAGTTACGACAGGGCCTACACTGAAGCTTTCTTT
TRBV18,TRBD1,.,TRBJ1-5,CASSPPGQQAYSNQPQHF,TGTGCCAGCTCACCACCGGGACAGCAAGCCTATAGCAATCAGCCCCAGCATTTT
TRBV6-5,.,.,TRBJ1-5,CASSYLGTQHF,TGTGCCAGCAGTTACTTGGGCACGCAGCATTTT
TRBV7-2,.,.,TRBJ2-5,CASSSGQPGQETQYF,TGTGCCAGCAGCTCCGGACAGCCCGGGCAGGAGACCCAGTACTTC
TRBV7-2,.,few,TRBJ2-2,CASSLVAANTGELFF,TGTGCCAGCAGCTTAGTAGCAGCGAACACCGGGGAGCTGTTTTTT
TRBV28,.,.,TRBJ1-1,CASSSPGMNTEAFF,TGTGCCAGCAGTTCCCCGGGGATGAACACTGAAGCTTTCTTT
TRBV7-9,TRBD1,.,TRBJ1-6,CASSSGQNSPLHF,TGTGCCAGCAGCTCGGGACAGAATTCACCCCTCCACTTT
TRBV9,.,.,TRBJ2-7,CASSVGRTSYEQYF,TGTGCCAGCAGCGTGGGGAGGACAAGCTACGAGCAGTACTTC
TRBV6-1,TRBD1,.,TRBJ2-7,CASSQGQGVYEQYF,TGTGCCAGCAGCCAGGGACAGGGAGTCTACGAGCAGTACTTC
TRBV11-3,TRBD2,.,TRBJ2-1,CASSPGIAGGLYEQFF,TGTGCCAGCAGCCCGGGTATAGCGGGGGGGCTCTATGAGCAGTTCTTC
TRBV2,.,once,TRBJ2-3,CASSDQLGVGDTQYF,TGTGCCAGCAGTGACCAATTAGGGGTGGGAGATACGCAGTATTTT
TRBV18,TRBD2,.,TRBJ2-1,CASSSGTSSGNEQFF,TGTGCCAGCTCATCAGGGACTAGCTCGGGCAATGAGCAGTTCTTC
TRBV2,.,.,TRBJ1-4,CASSEGEGEKLFF,TGTGCCAGCAGTGAAGGCGAGGGAGAAAAACTGTTTTTT
TRBV19,.,.,TRBJ1-1,CASWGLGAGSEAFF,TGTGCCAGTTGGGGGTTAGGCGCAGGATCCGAAGCTTTCTTT
TRBV4-2,.,few,TRBJ2-1,CASSQDPSVGYEQFF,TGTGCCAGCAGCCAAGATCCTTCTGTGGGTTATGAGCAGTTCTTC
TRBV11-3,.,.,TRBJ2-1,CASSFDSSYNEQFF,TGTGCCAGCAGCTTCGACAGCTCCTACAATGAGCAGTTCTTC